This TCR beta chain was sequenced in a study of blood T cell repertoires in COVID-19. This clone was picked up one time. Two negative PCRs, clearance, or symptom resolution had been documented for recovered Cohort 3 donors. How the authors handled the data: Counts of nucleated cells, estimated from reference gene primer amplification, were obtained. Profiling relied on immunoSEQ multiplex PCR, and the TCRdb table lists in-frame clones only, not all of them. For V, J and clone size, that table is used; D and trimming come from the DNA. Among around 250,000 clones listed, under 90% were seen once. The CDR3 sequence is 14 residues long. Germline V gives CDR1 MNHEY, CDR2 SMNVEV (reference sequence). V was shortened by 6 bases and J by 0 bases, with 11 bases between the two germline ends.

The sequencing sample was made of PBMCs or T cells enriched from blood (not recorded which). The chain uses TRBV27 and TRBJ2-5; D is undetermined. The clonotype originates from a man in his late teens or twenties who had recovered from COVID-19. In DNA, the CDR3 is TGTGCCAGCAGCGCGGAGAAGTACCAAGAGACCCAGTACTTC. Translated, it gives CASSAEKYQETQYF.